These T cell receptor beta chains were read from a single sample in a study of blood T cell repertoires in COVID-19. Sequencing used immunoSEQ multiplex PCR; TCRdb keeps in-frame clones, though not all of them. This sample has approximately 75,000 clones, with approximately 86% found just once. Sequenced material: peripheral blood. These receptors originate from a man older than 75 with COVID-19, enrolled during active disease. Both conserved end residues are part of each CDR3. The D gene is left open where the match is weak. The listing skips clone size in some rows; elsewhere it reads once, few, many or a size class.

abundance: few; v_gene: TRBV12-5; j_gene: TRBJ1-2; d_gene: NA; CDR3nt: TGTGCTAGTGGTTTGGGCAGGACTAACTATGGCTACACCTTC; CDR3aa: CASGLGRTNYGYTF
abundance: NA; v_gene: TRBV3-1/TRBV3-2; j_gene: TRBJ2-1; d_gene: TRBD1; CDR3nt: TGTGCCAGCAGCCAACCGAGGACAGGGTCTATGGATGAGCAGTTCTTC; CDR3aa: CASSQPRTGSMDEQFF
abundance: NA; v_gene: TRBV7-3; j_gene: TRBJ2-3; d_gene: TRBD1; CDR3nt: TGTGCCAGCAGCTCCAGGTGGGACAGGAACACAGATACGCAGTATTTT; CDR3aa: CASSSRWDRNTDTQYF
abundance: NA; v_gene: TRBV18; j_gene: TRBJ2-2; d_gene: NA; CDR3nt: TGTGCCAGCGCCAACACAGGGCAGACCGGGGAGCTGTTTTTT; CDR3aa: CASANTGQTGELFF
abundance: NA; v_gene: TRBV4-1; j_gene: TRBJ2-4; d_gene: NA; CDR3nt: TGCGCCAGCAGCCACCCAACGGACAGTATTCTAGCCAAAAACATTCAGTACTTC; CDR3aa: CASSHPTDSILAKNIQYF
abundance: NA; v_gene: TRBV28; j_gene: TRBJ1-5; d_gene: TRBD1; CDR3nt: TGTGCCAGCAGTTTACTGACAGGGCCGGCTCAGCCCCAGCATTTT; CDR3aa: CASSLLTGPAQPQHF
abundance: NA; v_gene: TRBV3-1/TRBV3-2; j_gene: TRBJ2-7; d_gene: TRBD1; CDR3nt: TGTGCCAGCAGCCAAGGTTTACTTCGACAGGGTCCGTATATTAGAGAGCAGTACTTC; CDR3aa: CASSQGLLRQGPYIREQYF
abundance: NA; v_gene: TRBV18; j_gene: TRBJ2-6; d_gene: NA; CDR3nt: TGTGCCAGCTCAATGAGCTCTGGGGCCAACGTCCTGACTTTC; CDR3aa: CASSMSSGANVLTF
abundance: NA; v_gene: TRBV28; j_gene: TRBJ2-7; d_gene: TRBD2; CDR3nt: TGTGCCAGCAGCCCATGGGCGGGGGGATGGGGGTTCGAGCAGTACTTC; CDR3aa: CASSPWAGGWGFEQYF
abundance: NA; v_gene: TRBV7-2; j_gene: TRBJ2-1; d_gene: NA; CDR3nt: TGTGCCAGCAGCCAGAACAGGGCCACGAACAATGAGCAGTTCTTC; CDR3aa: CASSQNRATNNEQFF
abundance: NA; v_gene: TRBV2; j_gene: TRBJ1-5; d_gene: TRBD1; CDR3nt: TGTGCCAGCAAGGAGGGACAGGGCATAAGCAATCAGCCCCAGCATTTT; CDR3aa: CASKEGQGISNQPQHF
abundance: NA; v_gene: TRBV7-2; j_gene: TRBJ1-6; d_gene: TRBD1; CDR3nt: TGTGCCAGCAGCTTAAGACAGGGGGCATATTCACCCCTCCACTTT; CDR3aa: CASSLRQGAYSPLHF
abundance: few; v_gene: TRBV7-9; j_gene: TRBJ1-2; d_gene: TRBD1; CDR3nt: TGTGCCAGCAGCTTGCAGGGGGACGGCTACACCTTC; CDR3aa: CASSLQGDGYTF
abundance: NA; v_gene: TRBV5-1; j_gene: TRBJ1-3; d_gene: NA; CDR3nt: TGCGCCAGCAGCCCGTCGACAGACTCTGGAAACACCATATATTTT; CDR3aa: CASSPSTDSGNTIYF
abundance: NA; v_gene: TRBV23-1; j_gene: TRBJ1-2; d_gene: NA; CDR3nt: TGCGCCAGCAGTCAACCCGGACAGACTGCTAACTATGGCTACACCTTC; CDR3aa: CASSQPGQTANYGYTF
abundance: NA; v_gene: TRBV10-3; j_gene: TRBJ2-1; d_gene: NA; CDR3nt: TGTGCCATCAGTGAGCTCTCTGAGCAGTTCTTC; CDR3aa: CAISELSEQFF
abundance: NA; v_gene: TRBV5-1; j_gene: TRBJ1-1; d_gene: NA; CDR3nt: TGCGCCAGCAGCTTGGCGGACAGACTGAACACTGAAGCTTTCTTT; CDR3aa: CASSLADRLNTEAFF
abundance: NA; v_gene: TRBV11-3; j_gene: TRBJ2-1; d_gene: NA; CDR3nt: TGTGCCAGCAGCCCTACTAGCTTTCAGAATGAGCAGTTCTTC; CDR3aa: CASSPTSFQNEQFF
abundance: NA; v_gene: TRBV4-2; j_gene: TRBJ2-5; d_gene: NA; CDR3nt: TGTGCCAGCAGCCAAGGGTCCAGACAAGAGACCCAGTACTTC; CDR3aa: CASSQGSRQETQYF
abundance: many; v_gene: TRBV7-8; j_gene: TRBJ1-3; d_gene: TRBD1; CDR3nt: TGTGCCAGCAGCTTGACCCAGGGGGTTGGAAACACCATATATTTT; CDR3aa: CASSLTQGVGNTIYF
abundance: NA; v_gene: TRBV18; j_gene: TRBJ1-5; d_gene: TRBD1; CDR3nt: TGTGCCAGCTCACCCTTCCAGGGGGGCAATCAGCCCCAGCATTTT; CDR3aa: CASSPFQGGNQPQHF
abundance: NA; v_gene: TRBV6-5; j_gene: TRBJ2-3; d_gene: NA; CDR3nt: TGTGCCAGCAGTTACTCCTTCACAGATACGCAGTATTTT; CDR3aa: CASSYSFTDTQYF
abundance: NA; v_gene: TRBV18; j_gene: TRBJ2-4; d_gene: NA; CDR3nt: TGTGCCAGCTCACCAAGAAGAGGCGAAAACATTCAGTACTTC; CDR3aa: CASSPRRGENIQYF
abundance: NA; v_gene: TRBV5-1; j_gene: TRBJ1-2; d_gene: NA; CDR3nt: TGCGCCGGCAGCGGTCAGGGGAAACCCTATGGCTACACCTTC; CDR3aa: CAGSGQGKPYGYTF
abundance: few; v_gene: TRBV10-3; j_gene: TRBJ1-2; d_gene: TRBD1; CDR3nt: TGTGCCAACTCCGGGACAGGGGGTGGCTACACCTTC; CDR3aa: CANSGTGGGYTF
abundance: few; v_gene: TRBV5-1; j_gene: TRBJ1-4; d_gene: NA; CDR3nt: TGCGCCAGCAGCTTGGGCGGCAGCCATAATGAAAAACTGTTTTTT; CDR3aa: CASSLGGSHNEKLFF
abundance: NA; v_gene: TRBV5-4; j_gene: TRBJ2-1; d_gene: NA; CDR3nt: TGTGCCAGCAGCCGTGGACAGCGGTCAACCAATGAGCAGTTCTTC; CDR3aa: CASSRGQRSTNEQFF
abundance: NA; v_gene: TRBV7-2; j_gene: TRBJ1-3; d_gene: NA; CDR3nt: TGTGCCAGCCGTTCGGGTGGATCTGGAAACACCATATATTTT; CDR3aa: CASRSGGSGNTIYF
abundance: NA; v_gene: TRBV19; j_gene: TRBJ2-1; d_gene: TRBD1; CDR3nt: TGTGCCAGTAGTAAGACAGGGTTTTCCTACAATGAGCAGTTCTTC; CDR3aa: CASSKTGFSYNEQFF
abundance: NA; v_gene: TRBV6-5; j_gene: TRBJ2-1; d_gene: NA; CDR3nt: TGTGCCAGCAGTTCGGAGCGCTCCTACAATGAGCAGTTCTTC; CDR3aa: CASSSERSYNEQFF
abundance: NA; v_gene: TRBV3-1/TRBV3-2; j_gene: TRBJ2-3; d_gene: TRBD1; CDR3nt: TGTGCCAGCAGTGGGATCAGGACAGGGTACAACACAGATACGCAGTATTTT; CDR3aa: CASSGIRTGYNTDTQYF
abundance: NA; v_gene: TRBV9; j_gene: TRBJ1-2; d_gene: TRBD1; CDR3nt: TGTGCCAGCAGCCCAGGGACAGGGGAAAACTATGGCTACACCTTC; CDR3aa: CASSPGTGENYGYTF
abundance: NA; v_gene: TRBV5-4; j_gene: TRBJ2-7; d_gene: NA; CDR3nt: TGTGCCAGCAGCCGGGCCGGGGCGGGAGAGCAGTACTTC; CDR3aa: CASSRAGAGEQYF
abundance: once; v_gene: TRBV5-1; j_gene: TRBJ2-3; d_gene: TRBD1; CDR3nt: TGCGCCAGCAGCTTGGGAGGGGGCAGTGCAGATACGCAGTATTTT; CDR3aa: CASSLGGGSADTQYF
abundance: NA; v_gene: TRBV7-9; j_gene: TRBJ1-6; d_gene: TRBD1; CDR3nt: TGTGCCAGCAGCTCGGGACAGCTCTATAATTCACCCCTCCACTTT; CDR3aa: CASSSGQLYNSPLHF
abundance: NA; v_gene: TRBV3-1/TRBV3-2; j_gene: TRBJ2-5; d_gene: TRBD1; CDR3nt: TGTGCCAGCAGACCGGACAGGGCGGAGACCCAGTACTTC; CDR3aa: CASRPDRAETQYF
abundance: NA; v_gene: TRBV14; j_gene: TRBJ1-3; d_gene: NA; CDR3nt: TGTGCCAGCAGCGGAATGGGGGGCTCTGGAAACACCATATATTTT; CDR3aa: CASSGMGGSGNTIYF
abundance: NA; v_gene: TRBV18; j_gene: TRBJ1-1; d_gene: NA; CDR3nt: TGTGCCAGCTCACCAATTTTTGGGAGACGGAACACTGAAGCTTTCTTT; CDR3aa: CASSPIFGRRNTEAFF
abundance: few; v_gene: TRBV4-2; j_gene: TRBJ1-5; d_gene: NA; CDR3nt: TGTGCCAGCAGCCAAGAATTCTCAGGAAGGCAGCCCCAGCATTTT; CDR3aa: CASSQEFSGRQPQHF
abundance: NA; v_gene: TRBV6-5; j_gene: TRBJ1-3; d_gene: NA; CDR3nt: TGTGCCAGCAGTTACTCGGTCAGGGCGGCAGGAAACACCATATATTTT; CDR3aa: CASSYSVRAAGNTIYF
abundance: NA; v_gene: TRBV4-2; j_gene: TRBJ2-5; d_gene: TRBD1; CDR3nt: TGTGCCAGCAGCCAAGAGCCAGGGGGCCAAGAGACCCAGTACTTC; CDR3aa: CASSQEPGGQETQYF
abundance: NA; v_gene: TRBV12-3/TRBV12-4; j_gene: TRBJ1-1; d_gene: TRBD1; CDR3nt: TGTGCCAGCAGCTCAGGGGGCACTGAAGCTTTCTTT; CDR3aa: CASSSGGTEAFF
abundance: NA; v_gene: TRBV11-2; j_gene: TRBJ1-2; d_gene: NA; CDR3nt: TGTGCCAGCAACCTGATGGGGGGGGCGGATGGCTACACCTTC; CDR3aa: CASNLMGGADGYTF
abundance: NA; v_gene: TRBV7-3; j_gene: TRBJ2-1; d_gene: TRBD1; CDR3nt: TGTGCCAGCAGCAGCCAGACAGGGGGCGCTGATCGCGAGCAGTTCTTC; CDR3aa: CASSSQTGGADREQFF
abundance: once; v_gene: TRBV28; j_gene: TRBJ1-2; d_gene: NA; CDR3nt: TGTGCCAGCAGCCCCCCAGGCCGTGGCGATGGCTACACCTTC; CDR3aa: CASSPPGRGDGYTF
abundance: NA; v_gene: TRBV18; j_gene: TRBJ1-2; d_gene: NA; CDR3nt: TGTGCCAGCTCACCAATCACAGAACCTAACTATGGCTACACCTTC; CDR3aa: CASSPITEPNYGYTF
abundance: once; v_gene: TRBV7-2; j_gene: TRBJ1-3; d_gene: NA; CDR3nt: TGTGCCAGCAGCCCGTTATGGGGCCCACTCTCTGGAAACACCATATATTTT; CDR3aa: CASSPLWGPLSGNTIYF
abundance: NA; v_gene: TRBV7-9; j_gene: TRBJ1-2; d_gene: TRBD1; CDR3nt: TGTGCCAGCAGCCCGTCACAGGGGAGGTATGGCTACACCTTC; CDR3aa: CASSPSQGRYGYTF
abundance: NA; v_gene: TRBV3-1/TRBV3-2; j_gene: TRBJ1-2; d_gene: NA; CDR3nt: TGTGCCAGCACCCTAGGAGGGGCCCACTATGGCTACACCTTC; CDR3aa: CASTLGGAHYGYTF
abundance: NA; v_gene: TRBV6-4; j_gene: TRBJ1-1; d_gene: TRBD1; CDR3nt: TGTGCCAGCAGTGACTCCAACAGGGGGACTGAAGCTTTCTTT; CDR3aa: CASSDSNRGTEAFF